This T cell receptor beta chain was identified in a study of T cells in Graves' hyperthyroidism and ophthalmopathy. This clonotype was seen repeatedly, ten times or more. With duration under 3 months, ophthalmopathy was active: Clinical Activity Score at least 3, NOSPECS at least 4. Diagnosis rested on symptoms, serum thyroxine and TRAb, thyroid ultrasound, and orbital computed tomography. Amplification targeted TCR beta CDR3 regions from RNA transcripts. HTBI primers were the set used in a first-round RT-PCR of the TCR CDR3. TCRdb ran MiXCR on the multiplex PCR reads and lists one entry per CDR3 protein. The data hold 350,000 to 450,000 distinct CDR3 sequences, with around 15% observed a single time. The CDR3 contains 15 residues. From germline, CDR1 is KGHSH and CDR2 LQKENI. V lost 0 bases, J lost 4 bases, and 10 bases lay in between.

Sequencing was performed on blood. V gene TRBV18 combines with J gene TRBJ1-5, with a weak D call TRBD1 (5 bases). The clonotype was recovered from a man aged 45-65 years with Graves' ophthalmopathy. In DNA, the CDR3 is TGTGCCAGCTCACCACCCGGGACCCATAATCAGCCCCAGCATTTT. It specifies CASSPPGTHNQPQHF.